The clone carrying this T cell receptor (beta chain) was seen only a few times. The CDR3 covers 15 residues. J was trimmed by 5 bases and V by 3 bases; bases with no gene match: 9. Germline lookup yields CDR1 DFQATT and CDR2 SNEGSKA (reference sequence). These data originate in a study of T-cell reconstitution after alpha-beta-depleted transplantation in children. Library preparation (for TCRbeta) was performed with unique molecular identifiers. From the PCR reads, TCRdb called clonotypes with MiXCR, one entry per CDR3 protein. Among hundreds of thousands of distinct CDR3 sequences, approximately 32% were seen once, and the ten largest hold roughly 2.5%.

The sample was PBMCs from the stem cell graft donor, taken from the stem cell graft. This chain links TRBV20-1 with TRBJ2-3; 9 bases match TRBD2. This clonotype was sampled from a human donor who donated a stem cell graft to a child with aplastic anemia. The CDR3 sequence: CSASQPSGARDTQYF. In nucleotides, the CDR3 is TGCAGTGCTAGCCAACCTAGCGGGGCTAGAGATACGCAGTATTTT.